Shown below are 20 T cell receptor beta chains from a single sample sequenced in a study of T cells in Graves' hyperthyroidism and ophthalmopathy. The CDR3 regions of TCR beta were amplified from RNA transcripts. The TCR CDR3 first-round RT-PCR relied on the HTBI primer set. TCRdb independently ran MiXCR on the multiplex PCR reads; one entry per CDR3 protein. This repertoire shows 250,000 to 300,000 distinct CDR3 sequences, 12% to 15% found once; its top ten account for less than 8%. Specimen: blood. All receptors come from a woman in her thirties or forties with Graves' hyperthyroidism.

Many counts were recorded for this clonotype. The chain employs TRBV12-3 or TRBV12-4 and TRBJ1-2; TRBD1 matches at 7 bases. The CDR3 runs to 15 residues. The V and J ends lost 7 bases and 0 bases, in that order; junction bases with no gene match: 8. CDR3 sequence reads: CASTSRDRANYGYTF. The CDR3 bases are TGTGCCAGCACATCGAGGGACAGAGCTAACTATGGCTACACCTTC.

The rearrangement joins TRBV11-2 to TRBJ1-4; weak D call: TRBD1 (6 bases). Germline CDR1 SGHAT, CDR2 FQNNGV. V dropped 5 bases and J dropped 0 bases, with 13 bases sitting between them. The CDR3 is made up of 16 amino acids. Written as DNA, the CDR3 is TGTGCCAGCAGCCCGCTGGGGGGGCCAACTAATGAAAAACTGTTTTTT. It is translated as CASSPLGGPTNEKLFF.

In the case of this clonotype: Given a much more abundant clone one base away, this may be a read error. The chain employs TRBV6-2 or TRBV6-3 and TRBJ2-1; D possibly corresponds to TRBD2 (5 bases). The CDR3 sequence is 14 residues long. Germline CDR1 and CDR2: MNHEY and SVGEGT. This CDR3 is CARSPDWTHNEQFF. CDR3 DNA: TGTGCCCGCAGTCCGGACTGGACGCACAATGAGCAGTTCTTC.

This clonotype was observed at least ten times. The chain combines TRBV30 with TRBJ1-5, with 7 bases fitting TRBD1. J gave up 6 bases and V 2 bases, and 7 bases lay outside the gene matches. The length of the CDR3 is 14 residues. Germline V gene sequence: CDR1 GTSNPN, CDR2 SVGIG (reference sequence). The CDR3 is CAWSPGQVGQPQHF. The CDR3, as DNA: TGTGCCTGGAGTCCAGGACAGGTCGGTCAGCCCCAGCATTTT. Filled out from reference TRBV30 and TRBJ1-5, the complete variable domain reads SQTIHQWPATLVQPVGSPLSLECTVEGTSNPNLYWYRQAAGRGLQLLFYSVGIGQISSEVPQNLSASRPQDRQFILSSKKLLLSDSGFYLCAWSPGQVGQPQHFGDGTRLSIL.

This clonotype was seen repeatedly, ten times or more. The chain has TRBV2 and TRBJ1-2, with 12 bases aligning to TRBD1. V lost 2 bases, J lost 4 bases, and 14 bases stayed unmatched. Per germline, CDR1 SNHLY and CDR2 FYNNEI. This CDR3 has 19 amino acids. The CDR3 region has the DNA TGTGCCAGCAGTGAAAGTCGTAGGGACAGGGGGCGTAAGGGCTATGGCTACACCTTC. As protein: CASSESRRDRGRKGYGYTF.

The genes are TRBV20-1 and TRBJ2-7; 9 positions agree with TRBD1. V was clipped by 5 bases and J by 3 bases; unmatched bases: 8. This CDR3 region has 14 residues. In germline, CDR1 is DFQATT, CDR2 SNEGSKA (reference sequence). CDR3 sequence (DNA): TGCAGTGCTGGGGCGGGACAGGGACTCTACGAGCAGTACTTC. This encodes CSAGAGQGLYEQYF.

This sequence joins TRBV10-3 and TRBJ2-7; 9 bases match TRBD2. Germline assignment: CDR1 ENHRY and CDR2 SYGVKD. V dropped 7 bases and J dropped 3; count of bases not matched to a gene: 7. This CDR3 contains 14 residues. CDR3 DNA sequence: TGTGCCATCACCCCGACTAGCGGAGGCTACGAGCAGTACTTC. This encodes CAITPTSGGYEQYF.

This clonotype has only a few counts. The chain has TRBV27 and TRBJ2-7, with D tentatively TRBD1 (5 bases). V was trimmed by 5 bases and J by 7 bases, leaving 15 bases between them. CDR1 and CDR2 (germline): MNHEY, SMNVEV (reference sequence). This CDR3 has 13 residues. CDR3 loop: CASSPYQGGEQYF. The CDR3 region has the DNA TGTGCCAGCAGTCCCTACCAGGGTGGGGAGCAGTACTTC.

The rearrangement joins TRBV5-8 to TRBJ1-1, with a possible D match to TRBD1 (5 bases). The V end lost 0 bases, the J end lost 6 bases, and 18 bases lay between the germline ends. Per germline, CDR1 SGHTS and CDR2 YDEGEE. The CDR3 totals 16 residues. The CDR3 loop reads CASSLAGGGDRPEAFF. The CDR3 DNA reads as TGTGCCAGCAGCTTGGCCGGGGGGGGGGATCGTCCTGAAGCTTTCTTT.

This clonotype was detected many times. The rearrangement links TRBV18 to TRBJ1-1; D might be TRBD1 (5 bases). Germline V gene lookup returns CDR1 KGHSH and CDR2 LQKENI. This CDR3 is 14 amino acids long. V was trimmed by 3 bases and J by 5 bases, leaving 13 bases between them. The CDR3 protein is CASSPILGDTEAFF. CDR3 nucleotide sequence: TGTGCCAGCTCACCTATCTTAGGGGATACTGAAGCTTTCTTT.

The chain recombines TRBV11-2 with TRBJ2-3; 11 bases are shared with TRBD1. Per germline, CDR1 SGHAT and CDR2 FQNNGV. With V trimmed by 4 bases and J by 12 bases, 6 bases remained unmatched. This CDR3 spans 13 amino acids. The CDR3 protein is CASSSWDRGDQYF. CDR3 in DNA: TGTGCCAGCAGCTCATGGGACAGGGGGGATCAGTATTTT.

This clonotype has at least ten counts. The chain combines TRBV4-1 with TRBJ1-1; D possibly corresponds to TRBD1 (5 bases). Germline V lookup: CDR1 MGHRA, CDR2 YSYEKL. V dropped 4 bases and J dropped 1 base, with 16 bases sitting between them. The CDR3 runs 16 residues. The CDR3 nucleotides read TGCGCCAGCAGCCCCCGGGCCTCGGGGGGGAACACTGAAGCTTTCTTT. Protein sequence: CASSPRASGGNTEAFF.

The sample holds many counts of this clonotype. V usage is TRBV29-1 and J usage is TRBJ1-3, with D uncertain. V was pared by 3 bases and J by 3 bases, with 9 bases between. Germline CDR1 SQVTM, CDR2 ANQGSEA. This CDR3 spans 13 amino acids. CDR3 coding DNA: TGCAGCGTTGACGGTCAGGATGGAAACACCATATATTTT. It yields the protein CSVDGQDGNTIYF.

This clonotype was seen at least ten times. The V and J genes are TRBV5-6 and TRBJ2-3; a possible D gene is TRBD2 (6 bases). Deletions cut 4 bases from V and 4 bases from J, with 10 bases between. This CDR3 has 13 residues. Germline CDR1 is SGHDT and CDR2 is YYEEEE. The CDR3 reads CASSPTSSDTQYF. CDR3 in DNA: TGTGCCAGCAGCCCGACTAGTTCAGATACGCAGTATTTT.

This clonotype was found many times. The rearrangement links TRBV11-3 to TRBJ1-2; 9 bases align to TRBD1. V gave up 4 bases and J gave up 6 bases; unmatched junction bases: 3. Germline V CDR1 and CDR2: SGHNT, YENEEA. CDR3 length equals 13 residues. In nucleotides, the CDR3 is TGTGCCAGCAGCTCGGACAGGGGCGATGGCTACACCTTC. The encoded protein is CASSSDRGDGYTF.

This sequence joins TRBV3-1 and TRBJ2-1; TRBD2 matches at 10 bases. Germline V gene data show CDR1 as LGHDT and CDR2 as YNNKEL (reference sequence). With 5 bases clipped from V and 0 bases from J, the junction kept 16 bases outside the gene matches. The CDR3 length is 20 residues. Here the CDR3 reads CASSGRPLGLADSSYNEQFF. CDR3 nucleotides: TGTGCCAGCAGCGGACGGCCCCTAGGACTAGCGGATAGCTCCTACAATGAGCAGTTCTTC.

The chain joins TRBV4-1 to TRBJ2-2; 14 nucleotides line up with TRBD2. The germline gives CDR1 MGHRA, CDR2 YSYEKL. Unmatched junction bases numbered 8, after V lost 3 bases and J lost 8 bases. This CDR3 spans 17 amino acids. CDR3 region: CASSQGGTSGSMGELFF. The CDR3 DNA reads TGCGCCAGCAGCCAGGGGGGGACTAGCGGGAGTATGGGGGAGCTGTTTTTT.

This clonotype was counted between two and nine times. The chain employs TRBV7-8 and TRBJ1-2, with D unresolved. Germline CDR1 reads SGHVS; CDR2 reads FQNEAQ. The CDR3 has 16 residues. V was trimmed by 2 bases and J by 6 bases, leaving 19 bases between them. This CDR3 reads CASSLMGISAKDGYTF. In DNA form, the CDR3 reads TGTGCCAGCAGCTTAATGGGGATCTCGGCAAAGGATGGCTACACCTTC. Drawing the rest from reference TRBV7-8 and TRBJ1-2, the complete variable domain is GAGVSQSPRYKVAKRGQDVALRCDPISGHVSLFWYQQALGQGPEFLTYFQNEAQLDKSGLPSDRFFAERPEGSVSTLKIQRTQQEDSAVYLCASSLMGISAKDGYTFGSGTRLTVV.

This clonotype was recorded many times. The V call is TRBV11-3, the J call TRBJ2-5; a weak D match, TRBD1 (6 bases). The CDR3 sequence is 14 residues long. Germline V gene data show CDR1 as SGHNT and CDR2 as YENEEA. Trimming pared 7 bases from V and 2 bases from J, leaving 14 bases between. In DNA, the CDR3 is TGTGCCAGCACCCCAGGGGATGTACAAGAGACCCAGTACTTC. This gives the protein CASTPGDVQETQYF.

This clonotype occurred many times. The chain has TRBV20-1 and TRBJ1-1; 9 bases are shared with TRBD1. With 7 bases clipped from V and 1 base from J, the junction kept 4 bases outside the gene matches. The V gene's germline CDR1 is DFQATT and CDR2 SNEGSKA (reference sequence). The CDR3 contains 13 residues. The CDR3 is CSGQGQGNTEAFF. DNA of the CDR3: TGCAGTGGTCAGGGACAGGGGAACACTGAAGCTTTCTTT.